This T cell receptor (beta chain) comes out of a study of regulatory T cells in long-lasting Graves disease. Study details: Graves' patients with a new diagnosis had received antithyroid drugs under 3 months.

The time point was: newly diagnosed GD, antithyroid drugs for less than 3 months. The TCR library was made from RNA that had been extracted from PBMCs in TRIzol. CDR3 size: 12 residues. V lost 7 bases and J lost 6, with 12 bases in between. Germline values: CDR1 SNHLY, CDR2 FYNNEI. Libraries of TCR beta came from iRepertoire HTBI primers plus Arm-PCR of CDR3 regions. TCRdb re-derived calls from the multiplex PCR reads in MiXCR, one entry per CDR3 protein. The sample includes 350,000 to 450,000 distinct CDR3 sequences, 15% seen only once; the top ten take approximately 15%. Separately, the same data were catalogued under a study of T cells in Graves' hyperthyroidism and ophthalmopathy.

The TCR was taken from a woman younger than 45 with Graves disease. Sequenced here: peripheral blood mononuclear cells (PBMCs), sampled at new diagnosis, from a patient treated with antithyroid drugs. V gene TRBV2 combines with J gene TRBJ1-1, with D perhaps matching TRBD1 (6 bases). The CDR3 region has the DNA TGTGCCAGCATGGGGGCCGGGCCTGAAGCTTTCTTT. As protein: CASMGAGPEAFF.